These 30 T cell receptor beta chains came from one sample sequenced in a study of OX40 agonist ivuxolimab in advanced cancers. Clones were sequenced by immunoSEQ multiplex PCR, and TCRdb holds only the in-frame ones, with some missing. The sample has roughly 65,000 clones, approximately 80% seen once. The source was CD4+ or CD8+ T cells sorted from blood, collected in a trial of the OX40 agonist ivuxolimab. Source of these receptors: an adult with an advanced solid tumor such as melanoma, head and neck, liver or kidney cancer.

The chain combines TRBV7-9 with TRBJ2-3; possibly TRBD1 or TRBD2 for D (5 bases each). V lost 2 bases and J 3 bases, leaving 9 bases between the germline ends. The CDR3 is 14 amino acids. Per germline, CDR1 SEHNR and CDR2 FQNEAQ (reference sequence). CDR3 nucleotide sequence: TGTGCCAGCAGCTTACAGAGGGGAACAGATACGCAGTATTTT. This sequence encodes CASSLQRGTDTQYF.

The rearrangement uses TRBV11-3 and TRBJ2-7, with 7 bases that match TRBD1. This CDR3 is 13 amino acids long. The V segment lost 5 bases and the J segment 9 bases; nucleotides outside the gene matches: 10. CDR1 is SGHNT and CDR2 is YENEEA in the germline V gene. CDR3 region: CASSPGTAGAQYF. CDR3 coding DNA: TGTGCCAGCAGCCCTGGGACAGCCGGAGCGCAGTACTTC.

The rearrangement uses TRBV7-8 and TRBJ2-3, with 15 bases aligning to TRBD2. The CDR3 loop spans 16 amino acids. J gave up 5 bases and V 5 bases, and 5 bases lay outside the gene matches. Germline V gene sequence: CDR1 SGHVS, CDR2 FQNEAQ. The CDR3 bases are TGTGCCAGCAGCCCCGGGACTAGCGGGAGGAGAGATACGCAGTATTTT. As protein: CASSPGTSGRRDTQYF. Supplemented by reference TRBV7-8 and TRBJ2-3, the full variable domain reads GAGVSQSPRYKVAKRGQDVALRCDPISGHVSLFWYQQALGQGPEFLTYFQNEAQLDKSGLPSDRFFAERPEGSVSTLKIQRTQQEDSAVYLCASSPGTSGRRDTQYFGPGTRLTVL.

The V call is TRBV18, the J call TRBJ2-6; TRBD1 matches 7 bases. V was clipped by 8 bases and J by 0 bases; unmatched bases: 7. The CDR3 extends over 16 amino acids. From germline, CDR1 is KGHSH and CDR2 LQKENI. In DNA, the CDR3 is TGTGCCAGCCTCCCGGACAGGCTCTCTGGGGCCAACGTCCTGACTTTC. Translation: CASLPDRLSGANVLTF.

This chain connects TRBV11-2 to TRBJ2-7, with D perhaps TRBD1 (6 bases). The CDR3 contains 15 residues. Germline V gene sequence: CDR1 SGHAT, CDR2 FQNNGV. Trimming took 5 bases from V and 2 from J, leaving 16 bases between them. DNA of the CDR3: TGTGCCAGCAGCCTAGGGGGTGGGGCCCCCTACGAGCAGTACTTC. Amino acids: CASSLGGGAPYEQYF.

The chain couples TRBV5-1 to TRBJ2-5; D is unclear. This CDR3 is 14 amino acids long. V shed 1 base and J shed 2 bases, with 9 bases lying between them. Looked up from germline, CDR1 is SGHRS and CDR2 is YFSETQ. CDR3 sequence: CASSLTGGQETQYF. Here the CDR3 DNA reads TGCGCCAGCAGCTTGACGGGTGGTCAAGAGACCCAGTACTTC.

This sequence joins TRBV18 and TRBJ1-2; TRBD1 matches at 8 bases. There are 15 residues in the CDR3. Per the germline V gene, CDR1 is KGHSH and CDR2 is LQKENI. The junction had 7 bases not matched to a gene; V was cut back by 3 bases and J by 4 bases. CDR3 loop: CASSPTGEFGYGYTF. In nucleotides, the CDR3 is TGTGCCAGCTCACCGACAGGGGAGTTTGGCTATGGCTACACCTTC.

The V gene is TRBV18, the J gene TRBJ1-1, with D possibly matching TRBD1 (5 bases). Per the germline V gene, CDR1 is KGHSH and CDR2 is LQKENI. The CDR3 covers 15 residues. The ends were cut back, 2 bases at V and 1 base at J, with 11 bases in the middle. CDR3 amino acids: CASSPMAGSNTEAFF. The DNA for the CDR3 is TGTGCCAGCTCACCAATGGCAGGGTCGAACACTGAAGCTTTCTTT.

This chain's CDR3 is CASSRDSVIGGELFF. CDR3 bases: TGTGCCAGCAGTCGGGACAGCGTGATAGGCGGGGAGCTGTTTTTT. The chain carries TRBV28 and TRBJ2-2; 7 bases are a match to TRBD1. The CDR3 has 15 amino acids. J was trimmed by 7 bases and V by 5 bases; bases with no gene match: 10. Germline V CDR1 and CDR2: MDHEN, SYDVKM. The full variable domain, its missing parts supplied by reference TRBV28 and TRBJ2-2, is DVKVTQSSRYLVKRTGEKVFLECVQDMDHENMFWYRQDPGLGLRLIYFSYDVKMKEKGDIPEGYSVSREKKERFSLILESASTNQTSMYLCASSRDSVIGGELFFGEGSRLTVL.

This chain joins TRBV7-9 and TRBJ1-1, with D unclear. The V and J ends lost 5 bases and 2 bases respectively, with 6 bases between them. The CDR3 consists of 12 residues. Germline V gene lookup returns CDR1 SEHNR and CDR2 FQNEAQ (reference sequence). CDR3 nucleotides: TGTGCCAGCAGCCATACTAACACTGAAGCTTTCTTT. It encodes CASSHTNTEAFF.

Regarding this clone: The junction differs from germline at one of its ends, possibly a read error. CDR3 DNA: TGTGCCAGCAGCCGGGTCGGTACGCAGTATTTT. Its protein product is CASSRVGTQYF. The chain joins TRBV4-1 to TRBJ2-3; D uncertain. The CDR3 runs 11 residues. Per germline, CDR1 MGHRA and CDR2 YSYEKL.

This clone was observed once. The chain uses TRBV19 and TRBJ1-2, with D hard to call. The CDR3 spans 13 residues. Germline CDR1 and CDR2: LNHDA and SQIVND (reference sequence). Trimming left V 7 bases short and J 8 bases short, with 17 bases between. The CDR3 is CASTRTPLRGYTF. CDR3 nucleotide sequence: TGTGCCAGTACCCGGACCCCCTTGCGGGGCTACACCTTC. Variable domain in full (rest from reference TRBV19 and TRBJ1-2): DGGITQSPKYLFRKEGQNVTLSCEQNLNHDAMYWYRQDPGQGLRLIYYSQIVNDFQKGDIAEGYSVSREKKESFPLTVTSAQKNPTAFYLCASTRTPLRGYTFGSGTRLTVV.

The J gene is TRBJ1-1, the V gene TRBV7-9, with D possibly TRBD1 on 6 matching bases. Germline V gene sequence: CDR1 SEHNR, CDR2 FQNEAQ (reference sequence). The ends were cut back, 5 bases at V and 8 bases at J, with 12 bases in the middle. The CDR3 spans 12 residues. DNA for the CDR3: TGTGCCAGCAGCCGGGAGGACAGAGAAGCTTTCTTT. Its translation is CASSREDREAFF. The variable domain in full, completed from reference TRBV7-9 and TRBJ1-1, reads DTGVSQNPRHKITKRGQNVTFRCDPISEHNRLYWYRQTLGQGPEFLTYFQNEAQLEKSRLLSDRFSAERPKGSFSTLEIQRTEQGDSAMYLCASSREDREAFFGQGTRLTVV.

This chain joins TRBV10-2 and TRBJ2-7, with 11 bases fitting TRBD2. Germline V gene lookup returns CDR1 WSHSY and CDR2 SAAADI. The J segment lost 5 bases and the V segment lost 4 bases, leaving 7 bases of the junction unmatched. The CDR3 sequence is 15 residues long. The CDR3 nucleotides read TGCGCCAGCAGTGGGGCGGCTAGCGGGAGGAACGAGCAGTACTTC. Residues: CASSGAASGRNEQYF.

The CDR3, as DNA: TGTGCCAGCAGTTTACCGGGCCGGTATAGCAATCAGCCCCAGCATTTT. It is translated as CASSLPGRYSNQPQHF. The V and J genes are TRBV28 and TRBJ1-5; no reliable D call. The germline CDR1 and CDR2 sequences are MDHEN and SYDVKM. This CDR3 is 16 amino acids long. V lost 2 bases and J 0 bases, leaving 11 bases between the germline ends.

CDR3 sequence (DNA): TGTGCCAGTAGCCCCCACAGGGGGGGCGACGGTGAAAAACTGTTTTTT. Translation gives CASSPHRGGDGEKLFF. The chain links TRBV19 to TRBJ1-4, with 8 bases that match TRBD1. Germline CDR1 and CDR2: LNHDA and SQIVND (reference sequence). This CDR3 comprises 16 residues. Trimming cost V 6 bases and J 7 bases; bases outside gene matches: 13.

The chain recombines TRBV7-9 with TRBJ1-5; no reliable D call. The V gene's germline CDR1 is SEHNR and CDR2 FQNEAQ (reference sequence). The CDR3 loop spans 14 amino acids. Trimming left V 1 base short and J 1 base short, with 5 bases between. Here the CDR3 DNA reads TGTGCCAGCAGCTTAGGTCACAGCAATCAGCCCCAGCATTTT. This codes for CASSLGHSNQPQHF.

This clone was detected once. The chain recombines TRBV6-5 with TRBJ2-7, with TRBD2 as a possible D gene (5 bases). V was shortened by 4 bases and J by 2 bases, with 18 bases between the two germline ends. There are 16 residues in the CDR3. The germline V gene encodes CDR1 MNHEY and CDR2 SVGAGI. This chain's CDR3 is CASSSGNTAKAYEQYF. As DNA, the CDR3 is TGTGCCAGCAGTTCGGGGAACACGGCAAAGGCCTACGAGCAGTACTTC.

The chain is built from TRBV16 and TRBJ1-2, with a tentative D call TRBD1 (5 bases). The CDR3 has 16 amino acids. V was pared by 4 bases and J by 8 bases, with 23 bases between. Germline CDR1 reads KGHSY; CDR2 reads FQNENV. This CDR3 is CASSLTKGRSRAGYTF. Written as DNA, the CDR3 is TGTGCCAGCAGCCTCACAAAGGGGAGGAGTAGAGCGGGCTACACCTTC.

V gene TRBV28 combines with J gene TRBJ1-5; D gene ambiguous. The V gene's germline CDR1 is MDHEN and CDR2 SYDVKM. This CDR3 has 13 residues. V was trimmed by 5 bases and J by 2 bases, leaving 7 bases between them. CDR3 DNA sequence: TGTGCCAGCAGTCCGGTTGGCAATCAGCCCCAGCATTTT. It specifies CASSPVGNQPQHF. Looking up the rest from reference TRBV28 and TRBJ1-5 gives the full variable domain: DVKVTQSSRYLVKRTGEKVFLECVQDMDHENMFWYRQDPGLGLRLIYFSYDVKMKEKGDIPEGYSVSREKKERFSLILESASTNQTSMYLCASSPVGNQPQHFGDGTRLSIL.

This chain connects TRBV5-4 to TRBJ1-2; D uncertain. V was clipped by 1 base and J by 5 bases, with 15 bases between them. This CDR3 is 15 amino acids long. The germline V gene encodes CDR1 SGHNT and CDR2 YYREEE (reference sequence). The CDR3 DNA reads TGTGCCAGCAGCTTGCGCCGAGCCCTACTATATGGCTACACCTTC. Protein sequence: CASSLRRALLYGYTF.

CDR3 bases: TGTGCCAGCAGCTTACTAGCGGGGGGCACAGATACGCAGTATTTT. Protein product: CASSLLAGGTDTQYF. This rearrangement joins TRBV7-9 to TRBJ2-3; 10 bases align to TRBD2. The CDR3 has 15 amino acids. The V gene's germline CDR1 is SEHNR and CDR2 FQNEAQ (reference sequence). Losses at the gene ends were 2 bases for V and 1 base for J; bases not matched to a gene: 0.

The chain uses TRBV27 and TRBJ1-5; D remains unclear. Germline CDR1 is MNHEY and CDR2 is SMNVEV (reference sequence). The CDR3 sequence is 17 residues long. V lost 2 bases, J lost 0 bases, and 14 bases lay in between. The CDR3 loop reads CASSLLGQANSNQPQHF. In DNA, the CDR3 is TGTGCCAGCAGTTTACTCGGCCAGGCTAATAGCAATCAGCCCCAGCATTTT.

The V call is TRBV19, the J call TRBJ1-1; 7 nucleotides match TRBD1. This CDR3 has 14 residues. From germline, CDR1 is LNHDA and CDR2 SQIVND (reference sequence). With 5 bases clipped from V and 6 bases from J, the junction kept 9 bases outside the gene matches. The CDR3 protein is CASSDYRGWAEAFF. The CDR3 bases are TGTGCCAGTAGTGACTACAGGGGTTGGGCTGAAGCTTTCTTT.

This clone was counted a single time. The chain recombines TRBV28 with TRBJ1-5; D possibly corresponds to TRBD1 (5 bases). Germline CDR1 MDHEN, CDR2 SYDVKM. The V end was cut by 6 bases, the J end by 0 bases, with 9 bases between. The CDR3 spans 14 residues. CDR3 loop: CASRTAHSNQPQHF. The CDR3 DNA reads as TGTGCCAGCAGGACAGCGCATAGCAATCAGCCCCAGCATTTT.

The chain is built from TRBV4-1 and TRBJ1-3; D gene unclear. Germline V gene sequence: CDR1 MGHRA, CDR2 YSYEKL. V lost 0 bases to trimming and J lost 4 bases, with 7 bases between them. The CDR3 covers 14 residues. The CDR3 DNA follows: TGCGCCAGCAGCCAAGAAAAGGGCGGAAACACCATATATTTT. This translates into CASSQEKGGNTIYF.

The chain is built from TRBV30 and TRBJ1-3, with 8 nucleotides matching TRBD1. The CDR3 consists of 13 residues. The junction had 3 bases not matched to a gene; V was cut back by 5 bases and J by 3 bases. CDR1 is GTSNPN and CDR2 is SVGIG in the germline V gene (reference sequence). In DNA form, the CDR3 reads TGTGCCTGGTCGACAGGGGATGGAAACACCATATATTTT. Protein sequence: CAWSTGDGNTIYF.

The chain combines TRBV10-3 with TRBJ2-7, with 11 bases lining up with TRBD1. With 6 bases clipped from V and 3 bases from J, the junction kept 7 bases outside the gene matches. Germline CDR1 is ENHRY and CDR2 is SYGVKD. This CDR3 spans 15 amino acids. In DNA form, the CDR3 reads TGTGCCATCAGCCCCCAGGGGACAGGGGGCTACGAGCAGTACTTC. Protein product: CAISPQGTGGYEQYF.

This clone came up once. The V and J genes are TRBV11-2 and TRBJ2-7; maybe TRBD2 (6 bases). Germline V gene lookup returns CDR1 SGHAT and CDR2 FQNNGV. V was pared by 0 bases and J by 2 bases, with 11 bases between. The CDR3 has 15 residues. CDR3 region: CASSLERGSTYEQYF. Here the CDR3 DNA reads TGTGCCAGCAGCTTAGAGCGGGGCTCAACCTACGAGCAGTACTTC.

The chain carries TRBV10-1 and TRBJ2-1; 8 bases agree with TRBD1. The trim removed 4 bases at V and 6 bases at J, leaving 5 bases unmatched. The CDR3 runs 14 residues. In germline, CDR1 is WNHNN, CDR2 SYGVQD (reference sequence). The DNA of the CDR3 is TGCGCCAGCAGTGGAGACAGGGGTTTCAATGAGCAGTTCTTC. It translates to CASSGDRGFNEQFF.